This T cell receptor beta chain is drawn from a study of cytomegalovirus exposure and HLA in healthy donors. After removal of 0 bases from V and 0 bases from J, the junction contained 11 bases not matched to a gene. The CDR3 contains 21 residues. The V gene's germline CDR1 is KGHSH and CDR2 LQKENI. Both 60 Vbeta primers and 13 Jbeta primers went into the PCR. Measured with immunoSEQ multiplex PCR; TCRdb has only the in-frame clones, and not every one. The table includes roughly 160,000 clones, roughly 75% detected once. This chain joins TRBV18 and TRBJ2-5; 15 nucleotides match TRBD2. The specimen sequenced was PBMCs. The receptor's source is a woman aged 45-65 years in good health and CMV-seropositive. CDR3 sequence: CASSPPSGGLAGGLNQETQYF. CDR3 nucleotide sequence: TGTGCCAGCTCACCACCGAGCGGGGGACTAGCGGGAGGTTTAAACCAAGAGACCCAGTACTTC.